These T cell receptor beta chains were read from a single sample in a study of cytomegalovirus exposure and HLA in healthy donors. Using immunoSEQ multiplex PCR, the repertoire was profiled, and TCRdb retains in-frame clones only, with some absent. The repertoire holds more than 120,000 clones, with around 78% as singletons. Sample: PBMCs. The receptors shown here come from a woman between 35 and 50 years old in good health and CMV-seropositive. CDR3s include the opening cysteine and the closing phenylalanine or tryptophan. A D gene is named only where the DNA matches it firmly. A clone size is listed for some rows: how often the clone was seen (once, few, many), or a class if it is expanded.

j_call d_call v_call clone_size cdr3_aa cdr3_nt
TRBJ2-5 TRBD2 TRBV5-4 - CASSSPGRALGEQYF TGTGCCAGCAGCTCTCCCGGGAGGGCCTTGGGGGAGCAGTACTTC
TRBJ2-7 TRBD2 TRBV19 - CASSIGLAGGYEQYF TGTGCCAGTAGTATAGGACTAGCGGGAGGCTACGAGCAGTACTTC
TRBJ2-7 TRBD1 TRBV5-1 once CASSLGQGAYEQYF TGCGCCAGCAGCTTGGGACAGGGGGCCTACGAGCAGTACTTC
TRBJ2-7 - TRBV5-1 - CASRPSPAQITYEQYF TGCGCCAGCAGACCGTCCCCCGCACAGATTACCTACGAGCAGTACTTC
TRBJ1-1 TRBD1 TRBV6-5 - CASRGQGHNEAFF TGTGCCAGCAGGGGACAGGGTCACAATGAAGCTTTCTTT
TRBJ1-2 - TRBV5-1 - CASSITGNYGYTF TGCGCCAGCAGCATTACAGGGAACTATGGCTACACCTTC
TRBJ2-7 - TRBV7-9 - CASSLFRPSGDSYEQYF TGTGCCAGCAGCTTATTCAGACCTTCGGGGGACTCCTACGAGCAGTACTTC
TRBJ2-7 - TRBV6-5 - CASSEHYEQYF TGTGCCAGCAGTGAACACTACGAGCAGTACTTC
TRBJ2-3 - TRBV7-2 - CASTLREGGTQYF TGTGCCAGCACCCTTAGGGAGGGGGGTACGCAGTATTTT
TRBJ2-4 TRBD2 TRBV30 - CASTMRLAGEAKNIQYF TGTGCCTCCACGATGAGGCTAGCGGGAGAGGCCAAAAACATTCAGTACTTC
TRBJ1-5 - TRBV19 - CASSATGLNQPQHF TGTGCCAGTAGTGCCACAGGGTTGAATCAGCCCCAGCATTTT
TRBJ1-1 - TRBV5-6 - CASSSDWNTEAFF TGTGCCAGCAGCAGTGACTGGAACACTGAAGCTTTCTTT
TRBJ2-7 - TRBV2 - CASSVQGPTYEQYF TGTGCCAGCAGTGTTCAGGGGCCCACCTACGAGCAGTACTTC
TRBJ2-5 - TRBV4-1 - CASSQDPGISGRETQYF TGCGCCAGCAGCCAAGATCCCGGGATCAGCGGAAGGGAGACCCAGTACTTC
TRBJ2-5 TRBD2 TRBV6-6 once CASSLRTSLETQYF TGTGCCAGCAGTCTCAGGACTAGCTTGGAGACCCAGTACTTC
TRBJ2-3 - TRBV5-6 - CASSGLTVSDTQYF TGTGCCAGCAGCGGGTTAACAGTCAGTGATACGCAGTATTTT
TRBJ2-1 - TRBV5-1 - CASSLAVSSYNEQFF TGCGCCAGCAGCTTAGCGGTTAGCTCCTACAATGAGCAGTTCTTC
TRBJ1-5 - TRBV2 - CASNLDSVNSNQPQHF TGTGCCAGCAATCTAGACAGCGTTAATAGCAATCAGCCCCAGCATTTT